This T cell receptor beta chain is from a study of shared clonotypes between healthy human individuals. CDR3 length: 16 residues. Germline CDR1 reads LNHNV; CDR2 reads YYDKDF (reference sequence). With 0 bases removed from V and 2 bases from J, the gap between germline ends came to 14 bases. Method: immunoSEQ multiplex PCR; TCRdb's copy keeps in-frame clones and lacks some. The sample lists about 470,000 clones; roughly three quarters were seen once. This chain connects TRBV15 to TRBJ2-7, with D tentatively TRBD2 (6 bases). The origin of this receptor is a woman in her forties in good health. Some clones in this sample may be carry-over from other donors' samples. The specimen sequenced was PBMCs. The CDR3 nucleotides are TGTGCCACCAGCAGAGATCGGGCGGGAAACCCCTACGAGCAGTACTTC. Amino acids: CATSRDRAGNPYEQYF.